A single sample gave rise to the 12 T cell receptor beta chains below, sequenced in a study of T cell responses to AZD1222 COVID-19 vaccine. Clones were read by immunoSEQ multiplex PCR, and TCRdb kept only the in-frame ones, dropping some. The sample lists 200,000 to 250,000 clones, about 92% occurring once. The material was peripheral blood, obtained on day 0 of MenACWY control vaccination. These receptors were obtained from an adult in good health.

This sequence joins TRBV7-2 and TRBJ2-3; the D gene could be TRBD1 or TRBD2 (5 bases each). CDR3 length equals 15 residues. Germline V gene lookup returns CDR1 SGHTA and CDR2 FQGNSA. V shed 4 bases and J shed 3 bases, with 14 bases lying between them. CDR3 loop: CASSSGTLLTDTQYF. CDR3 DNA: TGTGCCAGCAGCTCCGGGACCCTGTTGACAGATACGCAGTATTTT.

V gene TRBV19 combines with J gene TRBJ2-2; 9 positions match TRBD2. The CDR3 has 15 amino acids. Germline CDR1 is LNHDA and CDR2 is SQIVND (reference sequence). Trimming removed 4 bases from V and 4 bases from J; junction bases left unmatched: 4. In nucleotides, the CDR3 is TGTGCCAGTAGTAGGCAGCGGGGGGCCACCGGGGAGCTGTTTTTT. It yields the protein CASSRQRGATGELFF. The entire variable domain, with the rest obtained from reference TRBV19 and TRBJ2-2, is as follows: DGGITQSPKYLFRKEGQNVTLSCEQNLNHDAMYWYRQDPGQGLRLIYYSQIVNDFQKGDIAEGYSVSREKKESFPLTVTSAQKNPTAFYLCASSRQRGATGELFFGEGSRLTVL.

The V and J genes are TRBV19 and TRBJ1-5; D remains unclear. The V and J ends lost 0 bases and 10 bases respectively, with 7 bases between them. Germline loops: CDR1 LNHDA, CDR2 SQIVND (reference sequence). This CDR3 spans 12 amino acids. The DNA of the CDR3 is TGTGCCAGTAGTATAGAGCGGGGTCCCCAGCATTTT. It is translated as CASSIERGPQHF. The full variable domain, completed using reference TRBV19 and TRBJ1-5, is DGGITQSPKYLFRKEGQNVTLSCEQNLNHDAMYWYRQDPGQGLRLIYYSQIVNDFQKGDIAEGYSVSREKKESFPLTVTSAQKNPTAFYLCASSIERGPQHFGDGTRLSIL.

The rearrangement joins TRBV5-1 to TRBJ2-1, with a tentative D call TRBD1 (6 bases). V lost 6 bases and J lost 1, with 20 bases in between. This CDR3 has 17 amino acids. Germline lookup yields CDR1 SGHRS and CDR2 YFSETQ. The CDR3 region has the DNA TGCGCCAGCATACCCAGTACAGGGATATCTTCCTACAATGAGCAGTTCTTC. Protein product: CASIPSTGISSYNEQFF.

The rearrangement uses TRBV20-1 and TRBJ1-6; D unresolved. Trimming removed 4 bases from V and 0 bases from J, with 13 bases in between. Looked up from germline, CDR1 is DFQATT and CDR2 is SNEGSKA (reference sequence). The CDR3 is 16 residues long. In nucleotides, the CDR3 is TGCAGTGCTATTGACACCACGGTCTCCTATAATTCACCCCTCCACTTT. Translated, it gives CSAIDTTVSYNSPLHF.

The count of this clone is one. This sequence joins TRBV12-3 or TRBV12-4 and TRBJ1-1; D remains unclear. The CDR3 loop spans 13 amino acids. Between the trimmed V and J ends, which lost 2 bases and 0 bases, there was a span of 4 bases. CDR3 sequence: CASSLWMNTEAFF. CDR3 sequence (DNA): TGTGCCAGCAGTTTATGGATGAACACTGAAGCTTTCTTT.

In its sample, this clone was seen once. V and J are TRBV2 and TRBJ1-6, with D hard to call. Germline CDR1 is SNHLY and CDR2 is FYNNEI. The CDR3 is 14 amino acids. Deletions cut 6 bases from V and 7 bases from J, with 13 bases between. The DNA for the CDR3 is TGTGCCAGCAGCCCCGGACGGAGCAATTCACCCCTCCACTTT. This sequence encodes CASSPGRSNSPLHF.

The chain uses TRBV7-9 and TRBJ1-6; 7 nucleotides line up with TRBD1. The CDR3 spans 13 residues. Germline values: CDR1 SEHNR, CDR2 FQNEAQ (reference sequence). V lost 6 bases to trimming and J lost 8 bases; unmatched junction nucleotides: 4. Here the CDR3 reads CASSYQGDSPLHF. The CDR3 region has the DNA TGTGCCAGCAGTTATCAGGGGGATTCACCCCTCCACTTT.

The CDR3 bases are TGTGCCAGCAGCTTAGGGACAGCCCGACGAGGGGAAAAACTGTTTTTT. This gives the protein CASSLGTARRGEKLFF. The chain recombines TRBV7-2 with TRBJ1-4; TRBD1 might be the D (6 bases). Germline V CDR1 and CDR2: SGHTA, FQGNSA. The CDR3 runs 16 residues. Trimming removed 1 base from V and 8 bases from J, with 17 bases in between. Drawing the rest from reference TRBV7-2 and TRBJ1-4, the complete variable domain is GAGVSQSPSNKVTEKGKDVELRCDPISGHTALYWYRQSLGQGLEFLIYFQGNSAPDKSGLPSDRFSAERTGGSVSTLTIQRTQQEDSAVYLCASSLGTARRGEKLFFGSGTQLSVL.

In DNA form, the CDR3 reads TGTGCCAGCAGTTACCGAGGGGGGGCGAACACTGAAGCTTTCTTT. Its translation is CASSYRGGANTEAFF. The chain is built from TRBV6-2 or TRBV6-3 and TRBJ1-1, with TRBD1 as a possible D gene (6 bases). CDR3 size: 15 residues. Germline V CDR1 and CDR2: MNHEY, SVGEGT. Trimming left V 2 bases short and J 1 base short, with 11 bases between.

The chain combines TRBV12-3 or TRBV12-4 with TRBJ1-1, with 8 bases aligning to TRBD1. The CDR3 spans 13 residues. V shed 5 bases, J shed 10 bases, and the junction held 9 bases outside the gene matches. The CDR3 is CASSLTGVDGAFF. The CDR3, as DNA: TGTGCCAGCAGTCTGACAGGGGTGGACGGAGCTTTCTTT.

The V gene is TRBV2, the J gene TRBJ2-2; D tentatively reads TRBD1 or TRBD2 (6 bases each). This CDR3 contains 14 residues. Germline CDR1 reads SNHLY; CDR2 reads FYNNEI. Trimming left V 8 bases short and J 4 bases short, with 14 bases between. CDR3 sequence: CASLGGAGTGELFF. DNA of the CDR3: TGTGCCAGCCTGGGGGGCGCGGGCACCGGGGAGCTGTTTTTT.